The following is a T cell receptor (beta chain) sequence with its context. Its antigen remains unknown. Donors were Caucasian adults residing in Nashville, Tennessee, USA. Germline lookup yields CDR1 SGHKS and CDR2 YYEKEE (reference sequence). This CDR3 has 12 amino acids. V gave up 7 bases and J gave up 2 bases, with 10 bases separating them. The source of the sample is a study of shared clonotypes between healthy human individuals. Study-level results: Clonotypes which were not shared had lower generation probabilities than clonotypes that all four donors shared. The low donor count limited represented genetic and exposure-history diversity.

At the deep level, the assay was run. Profiled with immunoSEQ multiplex PCR; TCRdb holds only in-frame clones, not every one. The profile shows more than 150,000 clones, approximately 60% of them singletons. The sample consisted of memory CD4+ T cells sorted from blood. Noted subset: CD45RA-negative fraction. The receptor comes from a man in his thirties or forties in good health. The chain combines TRBV5-5 with TRBJ2-7; tentatively, D is TRBD2 (6 bases). DNA of the CDR3: TGTGCCAGCGGGGGGAGGCCCTACGAGCAGTACTTC. Amino acids: CASGGRPYEQYF.